The subject of this entry is one TCR beta chain. This entry is derived from a study of blood T cell repertoires in COVID-19. About the study: The analysed material was cDNA or gDNA that came from T cells, B-cell-depleted T cells, or PBMCs.

As handled by the study authors: Amplification of reference gene primers was used by the study to estimate nucleated cell counts. The assay was immunoSEQ multiplex PCR, and TCRdb's table has in-frame clones only and misses some. Clone size and the V and J calls come from that table; the DNA yielded D and trimming. The profile shows just over 650,000 clones, 85% to 90% of them singletons. The sequencing sample was made of peripheral blood. The source is a woman aged 18 to 35 with acute or convalescent COVID-19.

The CDR3: CASLTNGGTSGQQETQYF. The CDR3 DNA reads as TGTGCAAGTCTAACAAATGGGGGGACTAGCGGACAACAAGAGACCCAGTACTTC. The rearrangement joins TRBV12-2 to TRBJ2-5; the table's D call, TRBD2, was not checked against the DNA. TRBV12-2 is tagged as a pseudogene. The CDR3 loop spans 18 amino acids.